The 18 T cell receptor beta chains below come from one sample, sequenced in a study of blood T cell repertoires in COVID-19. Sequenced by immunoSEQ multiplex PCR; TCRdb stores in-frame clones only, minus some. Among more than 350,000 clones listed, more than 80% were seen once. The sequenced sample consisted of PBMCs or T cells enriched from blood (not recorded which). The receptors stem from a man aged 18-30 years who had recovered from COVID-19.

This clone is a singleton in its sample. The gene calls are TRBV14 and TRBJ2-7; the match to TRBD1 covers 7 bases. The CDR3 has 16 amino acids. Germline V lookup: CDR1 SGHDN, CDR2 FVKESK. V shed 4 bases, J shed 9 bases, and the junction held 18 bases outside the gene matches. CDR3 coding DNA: TGTGCCAGCAGCCCCTGGGACAGCCACCCGCCCAGTGGGCAGTACTTC. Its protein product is CASSPWDSHPPSGQYF.

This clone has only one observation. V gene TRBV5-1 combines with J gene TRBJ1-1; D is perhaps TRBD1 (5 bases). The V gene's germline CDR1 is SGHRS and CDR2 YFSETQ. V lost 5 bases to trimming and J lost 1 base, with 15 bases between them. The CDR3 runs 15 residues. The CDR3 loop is CASRSEGLGNTEAFF. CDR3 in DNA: TGCGCCAGCAGATCGGAGGGGTTGGGGAACACTGAAGCTTTCTTT.

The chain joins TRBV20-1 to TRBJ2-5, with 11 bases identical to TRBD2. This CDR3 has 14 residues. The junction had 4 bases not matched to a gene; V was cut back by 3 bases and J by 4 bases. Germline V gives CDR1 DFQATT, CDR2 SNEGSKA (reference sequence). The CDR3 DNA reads TGCAGTGCTAGTAGACTAGCGGGGTCAGAGACCCAGTACTTC. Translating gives CSASRLAGSETQYF.

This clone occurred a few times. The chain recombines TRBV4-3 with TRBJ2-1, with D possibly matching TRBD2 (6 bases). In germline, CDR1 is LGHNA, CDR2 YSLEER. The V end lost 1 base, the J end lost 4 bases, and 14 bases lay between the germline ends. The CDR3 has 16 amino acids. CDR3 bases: TGCGCCAGCAGCCAAGGGGCACTAGGGACTTACAATGAGCAGTTCTTC. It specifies CASSQGALGTYNEQFF.

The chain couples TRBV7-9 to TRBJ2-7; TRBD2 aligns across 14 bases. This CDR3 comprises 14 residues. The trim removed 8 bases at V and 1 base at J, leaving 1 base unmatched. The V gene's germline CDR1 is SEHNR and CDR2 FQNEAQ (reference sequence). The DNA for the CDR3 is TGTGCCAGCCGGACTAGCGGGAGGTCCTACGAGCAGTACTTC. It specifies CASRTSGRSYEQYF.

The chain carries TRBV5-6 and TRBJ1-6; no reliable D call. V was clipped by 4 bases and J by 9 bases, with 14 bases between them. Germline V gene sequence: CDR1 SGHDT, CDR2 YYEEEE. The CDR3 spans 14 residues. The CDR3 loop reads CASSRSVVGSPLHF. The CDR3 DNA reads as TGTGCCAGCAGCCGGAGCGTAGTAGGTTCACCCCTCCACTTT.

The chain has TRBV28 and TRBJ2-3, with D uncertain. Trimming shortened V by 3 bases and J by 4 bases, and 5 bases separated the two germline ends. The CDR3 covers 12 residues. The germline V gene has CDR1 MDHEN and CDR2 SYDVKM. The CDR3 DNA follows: TGTGCCAGCAGTTTGCGAGCAGATACGCAGTATTTT. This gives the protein CASSLRADTQYF.

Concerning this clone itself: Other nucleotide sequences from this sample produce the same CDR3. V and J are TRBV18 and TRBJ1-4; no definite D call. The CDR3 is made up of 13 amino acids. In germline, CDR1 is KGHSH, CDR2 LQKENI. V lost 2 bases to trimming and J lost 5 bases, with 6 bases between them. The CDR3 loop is CASSPGQNEKLFF. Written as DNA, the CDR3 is TGTGCCAGCTCACCAGGGCAGAATGAAAAACTGTTTTTT.

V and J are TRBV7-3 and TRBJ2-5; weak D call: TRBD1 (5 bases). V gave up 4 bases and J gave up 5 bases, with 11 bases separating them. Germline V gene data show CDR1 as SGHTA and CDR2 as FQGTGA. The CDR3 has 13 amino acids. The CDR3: CASSSDTGETQYF. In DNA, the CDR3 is TGTGCCAGCAGCTCGGACACCGGGGAGACCCAGTACTTC.

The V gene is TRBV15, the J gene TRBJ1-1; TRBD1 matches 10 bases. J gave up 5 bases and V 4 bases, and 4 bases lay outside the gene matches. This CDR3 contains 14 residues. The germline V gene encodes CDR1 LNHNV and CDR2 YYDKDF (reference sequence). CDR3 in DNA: TGTGCCACCAGCAAGGGACAGGGGAGAACTGAAGCTTTCTTT. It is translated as CATSKGQGRTEAFF.

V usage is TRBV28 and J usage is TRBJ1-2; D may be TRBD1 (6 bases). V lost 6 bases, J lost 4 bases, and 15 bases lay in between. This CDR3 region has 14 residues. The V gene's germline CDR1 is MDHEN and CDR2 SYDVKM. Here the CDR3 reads CASSLREGGYGYTF. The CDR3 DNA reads TGTGCCAGCAGCCTCCGGGAGGGGGGCTATGGCTACACCTTC.

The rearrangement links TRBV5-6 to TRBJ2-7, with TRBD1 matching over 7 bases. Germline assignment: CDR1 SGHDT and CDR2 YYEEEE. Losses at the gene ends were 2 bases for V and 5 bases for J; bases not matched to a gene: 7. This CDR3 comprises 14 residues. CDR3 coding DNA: TGTGCCAGCAGCTTTCGGACAGGCCACGACGAGCAGTACTTC. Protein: CASSFRTGHDEQYF.

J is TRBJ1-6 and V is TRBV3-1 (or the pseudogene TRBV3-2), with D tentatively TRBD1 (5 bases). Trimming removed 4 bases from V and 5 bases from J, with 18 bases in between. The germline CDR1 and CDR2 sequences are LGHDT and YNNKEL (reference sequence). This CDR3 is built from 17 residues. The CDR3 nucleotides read TGTGCCAGCAGCCCCAACCCCGACAGCTTTCATAATTCACCCCTCCACTTT. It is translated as CASSPNPDSFHNSPLHF.

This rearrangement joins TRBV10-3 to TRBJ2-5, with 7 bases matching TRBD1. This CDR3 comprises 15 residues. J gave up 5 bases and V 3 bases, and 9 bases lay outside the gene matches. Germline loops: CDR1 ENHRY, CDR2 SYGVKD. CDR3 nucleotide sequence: TGTGCCATCAGTGAAAGACAGGGCGAAAGGGAGACCCAGTACTTC. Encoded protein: CAISERQGERETQYF.

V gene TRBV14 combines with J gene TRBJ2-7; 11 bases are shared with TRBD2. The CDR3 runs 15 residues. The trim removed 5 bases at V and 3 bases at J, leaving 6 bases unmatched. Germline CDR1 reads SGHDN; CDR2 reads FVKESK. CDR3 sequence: CASSIRLAGFYEQYF. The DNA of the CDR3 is TGTGCCAGCAGCATCCGACTAGCGGGGTTCTACGAGCAGTACTTC. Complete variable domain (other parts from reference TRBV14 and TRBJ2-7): EAGVTQFPSHSVIEKGQTVTLRCDPISGHDNLYWYRRVMGKEIKFLLHFVKESKQDESGMPNNRFLAERTGGTYSTLKVQPAELEDSGVYFCASSIRLAGFYEQYFGPGTRLTVT.

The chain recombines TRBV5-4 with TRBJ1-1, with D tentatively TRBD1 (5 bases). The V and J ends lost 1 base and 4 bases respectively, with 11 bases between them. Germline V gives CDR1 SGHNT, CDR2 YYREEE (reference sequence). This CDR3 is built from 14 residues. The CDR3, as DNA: TGTGCCAGCAGCTTGTGGGGGGGAAGCACTGAAGCTTTCTTT. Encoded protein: CASSLWGGSTEAFF. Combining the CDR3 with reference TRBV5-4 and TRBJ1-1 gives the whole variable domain ETGVTQSPTHLIKTRGQQVTLRCSSQSGHNTVSWYQQALGQGPQFIFQYYREEENGRGNFPPRFSGLQFPNYSSELNVNALELDDSALYLCASSLWGGSTEAFFGQGTRLTVV.

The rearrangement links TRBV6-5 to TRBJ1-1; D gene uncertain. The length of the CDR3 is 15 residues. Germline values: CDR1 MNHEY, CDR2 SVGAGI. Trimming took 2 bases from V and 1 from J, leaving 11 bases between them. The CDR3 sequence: CASSYGPESNTEAFF. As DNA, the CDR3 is TGTGCCAGCAGTTACGGTCCAGAATCGAACACTGAAGCTTTCTTT.

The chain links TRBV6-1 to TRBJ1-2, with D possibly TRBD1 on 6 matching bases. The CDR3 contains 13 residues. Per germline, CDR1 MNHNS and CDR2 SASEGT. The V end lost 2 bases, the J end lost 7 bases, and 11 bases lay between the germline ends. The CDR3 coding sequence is TGTGCCAGCAGTGAAACAGGGTTCGGTGGCTACACCTTC. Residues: CASSETGFGGYTF.